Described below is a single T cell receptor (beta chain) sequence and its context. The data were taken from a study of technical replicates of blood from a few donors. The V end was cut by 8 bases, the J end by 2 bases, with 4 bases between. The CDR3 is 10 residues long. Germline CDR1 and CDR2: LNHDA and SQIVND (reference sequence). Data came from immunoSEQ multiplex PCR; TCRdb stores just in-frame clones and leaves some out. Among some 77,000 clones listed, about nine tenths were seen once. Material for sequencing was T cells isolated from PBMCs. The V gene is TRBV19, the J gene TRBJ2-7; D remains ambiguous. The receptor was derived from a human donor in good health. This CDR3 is CASLPYEQYF. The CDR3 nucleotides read TGTGCCAGTCTTCCCTACGAGCAGTACTTC.